This TCR beta chain was observed in a study of post-analysis software for immune sequencing data. At the level of the study: Included among the disease courses, which were recorded for the cohort, were relapsing-remitting, secondary progressive and progressive-relapsing multiple sclerosis.

This clonotype was detected a few times. The antigen remains unidentified. Broader study findings: A handful of TRBV segments appeared more often in patients than in controls, and TRBV5-6, TRBV5-1 and TRBV20-1 were among these. Those samples that were prepared in the same batch co-clustered strongly by F measure. People with multiple sclerosis had a significantly lower normalized Chao1 diversity than controls did.

Per the germline V gene, CDR1 is MDHEN and CDR2 is SYDVKM. This CDR3 is built from 16 residues. Trimming took off 4 bases at V and 0 bases at J, with 14 bases between the two ends. The TCR beta cDNA libraries contained unique molecular identifiers. TCRdb processed the PCR reads anew with MiXCR; each CDR3 protein has one entry. In the table there are about 770,000 distinct CDR3 sequences, more than 45% of which are singletons. The rearrangement links TRBV28 to TRBJ2-3, with D tentatively TRBD1 (5 bases). The source of this sequence is a girl aged 10 to 17 with multiple sclerosis. The source material was blood. This chain's CDR3 is CASSSPQAVSTDTQYF. The CDR3 DNA follows: TGTGCCAGCAGTTCTCCACAGGCAGTGAGCACAGATACGCAGTATTTT.